The 20 T cell receptor beta chains in this list originate from one sample, sequenced in a study of Graves' ophthalmopathy and Graves' hyperthyroidism. Scientists amplified the TCR beta CDR3 regions from RNA transcripts. Second-round multiplex PCR came after first-round RT-PCR with HTBI primers. TCRdb reprocessed the multiplex PCR reads with MiXCR, giving one entry per CDR3 protein. The sample includes 600,000 to 950,000 distinct CDR3 sequences, 35% to 50% seen only once; the top ten take about 40%. The sequenced sample was peripheral blood. The receptor set was obtained from an adult man with Graves' ophthalmopathy.

Only a few counts were recorded for this clonotype. The J gene is TRBJ2-5, the V gene TRBV12-3 or TRBV12-4, with a tentative D call TRBD1 (6 bases). CDR3 length equals 12 residues. V lost 8 bases, J lost 6 bases, and 13 bases lay in between. In DNA form, the CDR3 reads TGTGCCAGCTCGTTGGACAGTCAGACCCAGTACTTC. The encoded protein is CASSLDSQTQYF.

As concerns this clonotype: A much bigger clone sits one base away, suggesting this may be a read error. The V call is TRBV2, the J call TRBJ1-5; D is uncertain. The CDR3 contains 14 residues. With 7 bases removed from V and 0 bases from J, the gap between germline ends came to 10 bases. Germline CDR1 is SNHLY and CDR2 is FYNNEI. CDR3 loop: CASNFRNSNQPQHF. The CDR3 nucleotides read TGTGCCAGCAATTTCAGGAATAGCAATCAGCCCCAGCATTTT.

This clonotype has a handful of counts. This rearrangement joins TRBV7-8 to TRBJ2-5; 8 bases are shared with TRBD2. V shed 1 base and J 2 bases; nucleotides not matched to a gene: 9. Per the germline V gene, CDR1 is SGHVS and CDR2 is FQNEAQ. The CDR3 has 17 amino acids. CDR3 in amino acids: CASSLEGSGGFQETQYF. The CDR3 nucleotides read TGTGCCAGCAGCTTAGAAGGATCGGGAGGGTTTCAAGAGACCCAGTACTTC.

Remarks on this clonotype: This CDR3 is missing its conserved last phenylalanine or tryptophan, likely due to a read error. The CDR3 is CASSSDRGSRYEQYL. The DNA for the CDR3 is TGTGCCAGCAGCTCCGACAGGGGCTCACGCTACGAGCAGTACCTC. The chain has TRBV7-2 and TRBJ2-7; 8 positions agree with TRBD1. The CDR3 runs to 15 residues. Germline V gives CDR1 SGHTA, CDR2 FQGNSA. Trimming at V came to 4 bases and at J to 3 bases, leaving 8 bases not matched to a gene.

This clonotype was seen a few times. The CDR3 here is CASSVSGTDSYEQYF. DNA of the CDR3: TGTGCCAGCAGCGTTTCCGGGACAGACTCCTACGAGCAGTACTTC. The J gene is TRBJ2-7, the V gene TRBV2; 7 positions match TRBD1. Germline V gene sequence: CDR1 SNHLY, CDR2 FYNNEI. J lost 0 bases, V lost 6 bases, and 8 bases had no gene match. This CDR3 is 15 amino acids long.

The J gene is TRBJ2-7, the V gene TRBV19; perhaps D is TRBD1 or TRBD2 (5 bases each). Germline V gene data show CDR1 as LNHDA and CDR2 as SQIVND (reference sequence). The CDR3 runs 11 residues. V lost 8 bases, J lost 6 bases, and 11 bases lay in between. The CDR3 is CASAAGTEQYF. The CDR3 DNA is TGTGCCAGTGCGGCCGGGACCGAGCAGTACTTC.

This clonotype came up once. It may be a read error: a sequence one base away is much more abundant. This rearrangement joins TRBV16 to TRBJ2-7; D unresolved. The germline V gene encodes CDR1 KGHSY and CDR2 FQNENV. This CDR3 has 11 amino acids. CDR3 bases: TGTGCCAGCGGCCAATACGACGAGCAGTACTTC. Amino acid sequence: CASGQYDEQYF. Full variable domain (missing parts from reference TRBV16 and TRBJ2-7): GEEVAQTPKHLVRGEGQKAKLYCAPIKGHSYVFWYQQVLKNEFKFLISFQNENVFDETGMPKERFSAKCLPNSPCSLEIQATKLEDSAVYFCASGQYDEQYFGPGTRLTVT.

The chain couples TRBV4-2 to TRBJ1-1; no reliable D call. V dropped 8 bases and J dropped 1 base, with 8 bases sitting between them. From germline, CDR1 is LGHNA and CDR2 YNFKEQ. The CDR3 spans 12 residues. The CDR3 region is CASSHKNTEAFF. For the CDR3, the DNA is TGTGCCAGCTCCCACAAGAACACTGAAGCTTTCTTT.

The rearrangement joins TRBV11-1 to TRBJ1-2; 7 nucleotides line up with TRBD1. Germline V lookup: CDR1 SGHAT, CDR2 FQDESV (reference sequence). The length of the CDR3 is 15 residues. V lost 1 base to trimming and J lost 5 bases; unmatched junction nucleotides: 7. The CDR3 sequence is CASSLVQGVRYGYTF. The CDR3 DNA follows: TGTGCCAGCAGCTTAGTCCAGGGGGTCCGGTATGGCTACACCTTC.

This clonotype occurred a few times. J is TRBJ2-2 and V is TRBV20-1; TRBD1 or TRBD2 may be the D gene (5 bases each). V shed 0 bases and J shed 0 bases, with 5 bases lying between them. The CDR3 runs to 14 residues. Germline V gene sequence: CDR1 DFQATT, CDR2 SNEGSKA (reference sequence). DNA of the CDR3: TGCAGTGCTAGAGAGGGACCGAACACCGGGGAGCTGTTTTTT. Translation gives CSAREGPNTGELFF.

The chain employs TRBV15 and TRBJ1-5; 8 nucleotides agree with TRBD1. The CDR3 loop spans 15 amino acids. Germline CDR1 is LNHNV and CDR2 is YYDKDF (reference sequence). Trimming took 3 bases from V and 4 from J; bases not matched to a gene: 5. The CDR3: CATSRAGQGNQPQHF. Here the CDR3 DNA reads TGTGCCACCAGCAGGGCAGGACAGGGTAATCAGCCCCAGCATTTT.

Turning to this clonotype: This could be a read error, since a much larger clone is one nucleotide away. The chain recombines TRBV10-3 with TRBJ2-7; D uncertain. This CDR3 contains 15 residues. Germline V lookup: CDR1 ENHRY, CDR2 SYGVKD. The CDR3 loop is CASSESIGWLYEQYF. CDR3 nucleotide sequence: TGTGCCAGCAGTGAGTCGATCGGCTGGCTCTACGAGCAGTACTTC.

This chain links TRBV7-2 with TRBJ2-3; D not resolved. The CDR3 runs 15 residues. Germline V gene data show CDR1 as SGHTA and CDR2 as FQGNSA. Trimming took off 1 base at V and 3 bases at J, with 11 bases between the two ends. CDR3 DNA: TGTGCCAGCAGCTTAGTAGGCTCCCGGACAGATACGCAGTATTTT. It encodes CASSLVGSRTDTQYF.

The V gene is TRBV7-9, the J gene TRBJ2-5, with 8 bases identical to TRBD2. V was pared by 6 bases and J by 2 bases, with 11 bases of the junction left unmatched. The germline CDR1 and CDR2 sequences are SEHNR and FQNEAQ (reference sequence). CDR3 length: 16 amino acids. The CDR3 nucleotides read TGTGCCAGCAGTTACCGAGCGGGGGCGAGACAAGAGACCCAGTACTTC. Protein sequence: CASSYRAGARQETQYF.

This clonotype has at least ten counts. The genes are TRBV20-1 and TRBJ1-2; D unclear. The germline CDR1 and CDR2 sequences are DFQATT and SNEGSKA (reference sequence). This CDR3 is 14 amino acids long. With 8 bases removed from V and 4 bases from J, the gap between germline ends came to 20 bases. Here the CDR3 reads CSTLTLGRTYGYTF. DNA for the CDR3: TGCAGTACCCTAACACTTGGACGGACCTATGGCTACACCTTC.

The V gene is TRBV12-3 or TRBV12-4, the J gene TRBJ1-2, with TRBD1 as a possible D gene (5 bases). The CDR3 extends over 13 amino acids. Trimming left V 0 bases short and J 7 bases short, with 9 bases between. The CDR3 reads CASSLASQGGYTF. CDR3 sequence (DNA): TGTGCCAGCAGTTTAGCGTCTCAGGGTGGCTACACCTTC.

The CDR3 is CAISEFRDPEQFF. CDR3 nucleotide sequence: TGTGCCATCAGTGAGTTCCGGGACCCAGAGCAGTTCTTC. The chain carries TRBV10-3 and TRBJ2-7; perhaps D is TRBD1 or TRBD2 (5 bases each). Matching the DNA end better, TRBJ2-1 makes the J call doubtful. Per germline, CDR1 ENHRY and CDR2 SYGVKD. The CDR3 length is 13 residues.

This chain connects TRBV5-1 to TRBJ2-5; D not certain. V was clipped by 5 bases and J by 1 base, with 12 bases between them. The CDR3 has 14 residues. Germline CDR1 and CDR2: SGHRS and YFSETQ. The CDR3 loop reads CASRTTRAQETQYF. CDR3 DNA: TGCGCCAGCAGAACGACAAGGGCCCAAGAGACCCAGTACTTC.

The chain carries TRBV5-1 and TRBJ1-1; tentative D call: TRBD1 (5 bases). V gave up 4 bases and J gave up 5 bases, with 18 bases separating them. CDR1 is SGHRS and CDR2 is YFSETQ in the germline V gene. This CDR3 comprises 15 residues. The CDR3 spells CASSTDVLGRTEAFF. The CDR3 DNA is TGCGCCAGCAGCACGGATGTGCTGGGGCGGACTGAAGCTTTCTTT.

Only one count was recorded for this clonotype. Given a much more abundant clone one base away, this may be a read error. In this CDR3 the conserved last residue, phenylalanine or tryptophan, is missing, so a read error is likely. The chain is built from TRBV10-3 and TRBJ2-5; D is undetermined. Trimming cost V 0 bases and J 0 bases, with 14 bases left between them. CDR3 length: 17 residues. Germline V lookup: CDR1 ENHRY, CDR2 SYGVKD. The CDR3 protein is CAISESLGSGYQETQYL. Written as DNA, the CDR3 is TGTGCCATCAGTGAGTCGCTGGGGTCCGGGTACCAAGAGACCCAGTACCTC.